Below are 20 T cell receptor beta chains sequenced from a single sample in a study of T cell responses to AZD1222 COVID-19 vaccine. Sequenced by immunoSEQ multiplex PCR; TCRdb stores in-frame clones only, minus some. The table lists 90,000 to 120,000 clones, approximately 90% of them singletons. The sample in question was peripheral blood, obtained 28 days after the second AZD1222 dose. These TCRs come from an adult who received the AZD1222 COVID-19 vaccine.

This clone was detected only once. J is TRBJ1-1 and V is TRBV15; TRBD1 might be the D (6 bases). Germline assignment: CDR1 LNHNV and CDR2 YYDKDF (reference sequence). The CDR3 loop spans 13 amino acids. Trimming removed 4 bases at V and 1 base at J, with 7 bases between. The CDR3 DNA reads TGTGCCACCAGCACGACAGGGAACACTGAAGCTTTCTTT. It codes for CATSTTGNTEAFF.

This clone appeared a single time. The chain joins TRBV1 to TRBJ1-4. TRBV1 is a known pseudogene. This CDR3 has 16 residues. This CDR3 is CTSSQRGGDEREKLFF. The CDR3 DNA reads TGCACCAGCAGCCAACGTGGGGGGGACGAGCGGGAAAAACTGTTTTTT.

This chain joins TRBV5-5 and TRBJ2-1, with unresolved D. Germline loops: CDR1 SGHKS, CDR2 YYEKEE (reference sequence). Trimming took 2 bases from V and 6 from J, leaving 0 bases between them. The CDR3 runs 10 residues. CDR3 DNA: TGTGCCAGCAGCTTCAATGAGCAGTTCTTC. Translating it yields CASSFNEQFF.

Only one count was recorded for this clone. J is TRBJ2-2 and V is TRBV5-1; TRBD1 agrees at 8 bases. After removal of 5 bases from V and 6 bases from J, the junction contained 9 bases not matched to a gene. Germline V CDR1 and CDR2: SGHRS, YFSETQ. The CDR3 has 15 amino acids. CDR3 DNA: TGCGCCAGCAGACACGGACAGGGAGTCGCCGGGGAGCTGTTTTTT. Its translation is CASRHGQGVAGELFF.

The rearrangement links TRBV19 to TRBJ2-3; 10 bases fit TRBD2. CDR1 is LNHDA, CDR2 SQIVND, per germline (reference sequence). The CDR3 is 18 amino acids. This CDR3 is CAPLSSAGGPSAGDTQYF. In DNA, the CDR3 is TGTGCACCCCTTTCCTCAGCGGGAGGGCCTAGTGCTGGGGATACGCAGTATTTT.

The genes are TRBV14 and TRBJ2-7; D unclear. The V gene's germline CDR1 is SGHDN and CDR2 FVKESK. This CDR3 comprises 16 residues. The germline V and J ends were trimmed by 0 bases and 0 bases, with 12 bases remaining between them. Here the CDR3 DNA reads TGTGCCAGCAGCCAAGATTCTGGCGCCAGCTCCTACGAGCAGTACTTC. This sequence encodes CASSQDSGASSYEQYF. Filled out from reference TRBV14 and TRBJ2-7, the complete variable domain reads EAGVTQFPSHSVIEKGQTVTLRCDPISGHDNLYWYRRVMGKEIKFLLHFVKESKQDESGMPNNRFLAERTGGTYSTLKVQPAELEDSGVYFCASSQDSGASSYEQYFGPGTRLTVT.

V gene TRBV15 combines with J gene TRBJ1-5; D remains ambiguous. Trimming removed 1 base from V and 6 bases from J, with 4 bases in between. This CDR3 is built from 12 residues. Germline lookup yields CDR1 LNHNV and CDR2 YYDKDF (reference sequence). The CDR3: CATSRGGQPQHF. For the CDR3, the DNA is TGTGCCACCAGCAGAGGGGGTCAGCCCCAGCATTTT. Filled out from reference TRBV15 and TRBJ1-5, the complete variable domain reads DAMVIQNPRYQVTQFGKPVTLSCSQTLNHNVMYWYQQKSSQAPKLLFHYYDKDFNNEADTPDNFQSRRPNTSFCFLDIRSPGLGDTAMYLCATSRGGQPQHFGDGTRLSIL.

In its sample, this clone was seen once. The genes are TRBV6-1 and TRBJ2-5, with 9 positions matching TRBD2. Germline V gives CDR1 MNHNS, CDR2 SASEGT. This CDR3 is built from 15 residues. The trim removed 2 bases at V and 4 bases at J, leaving 5 bases unmatched. CDR3 DNA sequence: TGTGCCAGCAGTGAAAGGCTAGCGGGAAGAGAGACCCAGTACTTC. Its translation is CASSERLAGRETQYF.

For the CDR3, the DNA is TGTGCCAGCTCACCACTTGTCTCTAGCGGAAACACCGGGGAGCTGTTTTTT. Amino acid sequence: CASSPLVSSGNTGELFF. V and J are TRBV18 and TRBJ2-2; 7 bases line up with TRBD2. The V gene end was trimmed by 1 base and the J gene end by 2 bases; junction bases not matched to a gene: 7. This CDR3 has 17 amino acids. Germline lookup yields CDR1 KGHSH and CDR2 LQKENI.

The J gene is TRBJ1-5, the V gene TRBV5-1; weak D call: TRBD1 (5 bases). The germline V gene has CDR1 SGHRS and CDR2 YFSETQ. V was clipped by 0 bases and J by 5 bases, with 12 bases between them. There are 15 residues in the CDR3. CDR3 nucleotide sequence: TGCGCCAGCAGCTTGGGGCAGGGCGAGGATCAGCCCCAGCATTTT. It translates to CASSLGQGEDQPQHF.

The rearrangement uses TRBV11-2 and TRBJ2-1; 8 positions agree with TRBD1. The CDR3 loop spans 15 amino acids. Germline assignment: CDR1 SGHAT and CDR2 FQNNGV. Trimming removed 4 bases from V and 2 bases from J; junction bases left unmatched: 4. DNA of the CDR3: TGTGCCAGCAGCTCGGACAGGGCCCCCTACAATGAGCAGTTCTTC. As protein: CASSSDRAPYNEQFF.

The rearrangement links TRBV5-1 to TRBJ2-1; D unclear. Germline V gene sequence: CDR1 SGHRS, CDR2 YFSETQ. Trimming removed 0 bases from V and 6 bases from J, with 13 bases in between. CDR3 length: 15 residues. CDR3 residues: CASSLDLIRSNEQFF. The CDR3 DNA is TGCGCCAGCAGCTTGGATCTCATAAGAAGCAATGAGCAGTTCTTC.

The chain combines TRBV11-2 with TRBJ2-3; D could derive from TRBD1 or TRBD2 (5 bases each). V gave up 3 bases and J gave up 4 bases, with 14 bases separating them. The CDR3 has 15 amino acids. The germline V gene encodes CDR1 SGHAT and CDR2 FQNNGV. This CDR3 reads CASSLGRAISDTQYF. The CDR3 region has the DNA TGTGCCAGCAGCTTGGGACGAGCGATCTCAGATACGCAGTATTTT. The variable domain in full, with the rest retrieved from reference TRBV11-2 and TRBJ2-3, is EAGVAQSPRYKIIEKRQSVAFWCNPISGHATLYWYQQILGQGPKLLIQFQNNGVVDDSQLPKDRFSAERLKGVDSTLKIQPAKLEDSAVYLCASSLGRAISDTQYFGPGTRLTVL.

V and J are TRBV6-5 and TRBJ1-5, with D unclear. This CDR3 region has 14 residues. Looked up from germline, CDR1 is MNHEY and CDR2 is SVGAGI. The V end lost 6 bases, the J end lost 7 bases, and 16 bases lay between the germline ends. This CDR3 is CASRSGPLGQPQHF. The DNA for the CDR3 is TGTGCCAGCAGGTCCGGGCCCCTCGGACAGCCCCAGCATTTT.

The V gene is TRBV13, the J gene TRBJ2-7; D ambiguous. The germline CDR1 and CDR2 sequences are PRHDT and FYEKMQ (reference sequence). CDR3 length: 13 amino acids. The ends were cut back, 4 bases at V and 4 bases at J, with 11 bases in the middle. CDR3 sequence (DNA): TGTGCCAGCAGCTGGCAGGTATCTTACGAGCAGTACTTC. It specifies CASSWQVSYEQYF.

The chain is built from TRBV6-5 and TRBJ2-1; 8 nucleotides align to TRBD2. The CDR3 runs to 14 residues. Germline trimming cut 8 bases from V and 3 bases from J; bases unmatched to any gene: 6. Germline CDR1 and CDR2: MNHEY and SVGAGI. The CDR3 loop reads CASRFSGDYNEQFF. DNA for the CDR3: TGTGCCAGCCGGTTTAGCGGGGACTACAATGAGCAGTTCTTC.

This sequence joins TRBV7-8 and TRBJ2-7; 7 nucleotides line up with TRBD1. Germline CDR1 and CDR2: SGHVS and FQNEAQ. Germline trimming cut 2 bases from V and 4 bases from J; bases unmatched to any gene: 17. The CDR3 loop spans 18 amino acids. In nucleotides, the CDR3 is TGTGCCAGCAGCTTAAGGTCGTGGACCCGGGACAGTTATTACGAGCAGTACTTC. Its translation is CASSLRSWTRDSYYEQYF.

This clone has just one count. V and J are TRBV9 and TRBJ1-6; D is unclear. Trimming took 2 bases from V and 7 from J, leaving 7 bases between them. Germline V CDR1 and CDR2: SGDLS, YYNGEE. This CDR3 has 13 amino acids. The CDR3: CASSVADNSPLHF. The CDR3 DNA is TGTGCCAGCAGCGTGGCAGACAATTCACCCCTCCACTTT.

This clone occurred once. The chain carries TRBV4-2 and TRBJ2-5; TRBD2 aligns across 7 bases. The CDR3 consists of 15 residues. Germline V gene lookup returns CDR1 LGHNA and CDR2 YNFKEQ. V lost 0 bases, J lost 5 bases, and 6 bases stayed unmatched. The DNA of the CDR3 is TGTGCCAGCAGCCAAGAAGGGCCCGGGGGGGAGACCCAGTACTTC. The encoded protein is CASSQEGPGGETQYF.

Comments on this clone: The sample carries other DNA sequences with the same CDR3. The chain has TRBV30 and TRBJ1-5; D is ambiguous. CDR3 length equals 13 residues. Trimming left V 0 bases short and J 1 base short, with 4 bases between. In germline, CDR1 is GTSNPN, CDR2 SVGIG (reference sequence). CDR3 bases: TGTGCCTGGAGTGTTCAAAGCAATCAGCCCCAGCATTTT. Its protein product is CAWSVQSNQPQHF.